Shown below are 21 T cell receptor beta chains from a single sample sequenced in a study of blood T cell repertoires in COVID-19. TCRdb keeps only in-frame clones here, not all; method: immunoSEQ multiplex PCR. In the table there are 150,000 to 200,000 clones, 88% of which are singletons. The sample comprised peripheral blood. The receptors were sampled from a human donor in a cohort sampled during active COVID-19.

This clone has only a few counts. This chain links TRBV4-3 with TRBJ2-6; D is perhaps TRBD1 (5 bases). Trimming pared 0 bases from V and 2 bases from J, leaving 11 bases between. The germline V gene has CDR1 LGHNA and CDR2 YSLEER. CDR3 size: 17 residues. As DNA, the CDR3 is TGCGCCAGCAGCCAAGACAGGGTCGGCACTGGGGCCAACGTCCTGACTTTC. It specifies CASSQDRVGTGANVLTF.

The chain is built from TRBV30 and TRBJ2-7; D is perhaps TRBD1 (5 bases). V lost 5 bases and J 2 bases, leaving 13 bases between the germline ends. The germline V gene encodes CDR1 GTSNPN and CDR2 SVGIG (reference sequence). The CDR3 contains 13 residues. This CDR3 is CAWGPGSPYEQYF. In DNA, the CDR3 is TGTGCCTGGGGCCCAGGGTCGCCCTACGAGCAGTACTTC.

The rearrangement links TRBV11-3 to TRBJ1-1; the match to TRBD1 covers 7 bases. V lost 1 base, J lost 1 base, and 3 bases stayed unmatched. Per germline, CDR1 SGHNT and CDR2 YENEEA. The CDR3 is 15 amino acids. Written as DNA, the CDR3 is TGTGCCAGCAGCTTAGGGACAGGAAAGAACACTGAAGCTTTCTTT. Translated, it gives CASSLGTGKNTEAFF.

The CDR3 loop reads CASSLAGLSTQYF. DNA for the CDR3: TGCGCCAGCAGCTTGGCGGGACTGTCTACGCAGTATTTT. The chain joins TRBV5-1 to TRBJ2-3; D is perhaps TRBD2 (6 bases). CDR3 length equals 13 residues. The V end was cut by 0 bases, the J end by 8 bases, with 10 bases between. Germline CDR1 SGHRS, CDR2 YFSETQ.

A single count supports this clone. V and J are TRBV7-2 and TRBJ1-5, with 8 nucleotides matching TRBD1. CDR3 length: 15 amino acids. The J segment lost 6 bases and the V segment lost 5 bases, leaving 9 bases of the junction unmatched. Germline V gene lookup returns CDR1 SGHTA and CDR2 FQGNSA. CDR3: CASSPTGGAVQPQHF. The CDR3 DNA sequence: TGTGCCAGCAGCCCCACAGGGGGTGCAGTTCAGCCCCAGCATTTT.

The V call is TRBV3-1 (or the pseudogene TRBV3-2), the J call TRBJ2-5, with D perhaps matching TRBD2 (5 bases). The CDR3 length is 12 residues. With 2 bases removed from V and 5 bases from J, the gap between germline ends came to 6 bases. CDR1 is LGHDT and CDR2 is YNNKEL in the germline V gene (reference sequence). For the CDR3, the DNA is TGTGCCAGCAGCCAACGAGGGGAGACCCAGTACTTC. Amino acid sequence: CASSQRGETQYF.

CDR3 sequence (DNA): TGTGCCAGCAGCTTTTGGACTAGCGGGAACTACGAGCAGTACTTC. This codes for CASSFWTSGNYEQYF. V usage is TRBV7-2 and J usage is TRBJ2-7, with 12 bases fitting TRBD2. The CDR3 is 15 amino acids. Germline V gene sequence: CDR1 SGHTA, CDR2 FQGNSA. With 3 bases clipped from V and 3 bases from J, the junction kept 3 bases outside the gene matches.

The chain links TRBV6-2 or TRBV6-3 to TRBJ2-1; 7 bases match TRBD2. Losses at the gene ends were 2 bases for V and 2 bases for J; bases not matched to a gene: 6. CDR1 MNHEY and CDR2 SVGEGT come from the germline V gene. The CDR3 loop spans 16 amino acids. DNA for the CDR3: TGTGCCAGCAGTTACGATGGACTAGGCGCCTACAATGAGCAGTTCTTC. This encodes CASSYDGLGAYNEQFF.

This chain uses TRBV6-2 or TRBV6-3 with TRBJ2-1; no clear D. The CDR3 covers 14 residues. V was pared by 4 bases and J by 4 bases, with 11 bases between. Germline V gene sequence: CDR1 MNHEY, CDR2 SVGEGT. CDR3 nucleotides: TGTGCCAGCAGTTCTGTACTAACATACAATGAGCAGTTCTTC. Its translation: CASSSVLTYNEQFF.

The chain is built from TRBV2 and TRBJ2-7; perhaps TRBD1 as D (5 bases). This CDR3 spans 13 amino acids. In germline, CDR1 is SNHLY, CDR2 FYNNEI. V dropped 7 bases and J dropped 6 bases, with 16 bases sitting between them. CDR3 coding DNA: TGTGCCAGCACGGCAGGGATGACCCTCGAGCAGTACTTC. Encoded protein: CASTAGMTLEQYF.

The rearrangement joins TRBV5-5 to TRBJ1-1; D is unresolved. In germline, CDR1 is SGHKS, CDR2 YYEKEE (reference sequence). The V gene lost 4 bases and the J gene lost 1 base, with 11 bases spanning the gap. The CDR3 sequence is 14 residues long. CDR3 residues: CASSPDERNTEAFF. CDR3 DNA sequence: TGTGCCAGCAGCCCTGATGAGAGGAACACTGAAGCTTTCTTT.

This rearrangement joins TRBV19 to TRBJ1-5, with D unresolved. CDR1 is LNHDA and CDR2 is SQIVND in the germline V gene (reference sequence). The CDR3 is made up of 14 amino acids. Trimming shortened V by 1 base and J by 3 bases, and 7 bases separated the two germline ends. This CDR3 reads CASSIGDTNQPQHF. The CDR3 DNA reads TGTGCCAGTAGTATAGGAGACACCAATCAGCCCCAGCATTTT.

The chain's CDR3 is CASSDHGGNIQYF. The DNA for the CDR3 is TGTGCCAGCAGTGATCACGGGGGTAACATTCAGTACTTC. This chain connects TRBV6-1 to TRBJ2-4; tentatively, D is TRBD2 (6 bases). The CDR3 has 13 amino acids. Trimming left V 3 bases short and J 7 bases short, with 10 bases between. Looked up from germline, CDR1 is MNHNS and CDR2 is SASEGT.

The genes are TRBV7-9 and TRBJ2-5, with TRBD2 identical over 8 bases. This CDR3 has 14 residues. V gave up 8 bases and J gave up 2 bases; unmatched junction bases: 7. Looked up from germline, CDR1 is SEHNR and CDR2 is FQNEAQ (reference sequence). CDR3 coding DNA: TGTGCCAGCGGGCTGAGCGGGGGACAAGAGACCCAGTACTTC. Its protein is CASGLSGGQETQYF.

This sequence joins TRBV3-1 (or the pseudogene TRBV3-2) and TRBJ2-1; TRBD1 agrees at 8 bases. Trimming took 2 bases from V and 7 from J; bases not matched to a gene: 13. From germline, CDR1 is LGHDT and CDR2 YNNKEL (reference sequence). This CDR3 comprises 17 residues. The CDR3 DNA reads as TGTGCCAGCAGCCAACGTTTAATGAGACAGGGGAGAAATGAGCAGTTCTTC. Translation gives CASSQRLMRQGRNEQFF.

The chain is built from TRBV7-2 and TRBJ2-7, with TRBD1 matching over 8 bases. Germline-derived CDR1 and CDR2 are SGHTA and FQGNSA. The CDR3 is 15 amino acids. Trimming at V came to 5 bases and at J to 4 bases, leaving 10 bases not matched to a gene. The CDR3 loop reads CASSQDGRGRYEQYF. The CDR3 coding sequence is TGTGCCAGCAGCCAGGACGGCAGGGGGCGATACGAGCAGTACTTC.

The genes are TRBV9 and TRBJ2-7, with TRBD2 identical over 8 bases. CDR3 length: 13 residues. CDR1 and CDR2 from the germline V gene are SGDLS and YYNGEE. Unmatched junction bases numbered 3, after V lost 1 base and J lost 6 bases. CDR3 amino acids: CASSVRLAGEQYF. The CDR3 region has the DNA TGTGCCAGCAGCGTACGGCTAGCGGGCGAGCAGTACTTC. Together with reference TRBV9 and TRBJ2-7, the CDR3 gives the full variable domain: DSGVTQTPKHLITATGQRVTLRCSPRSGDLSVYWYQQSLDQGLQFLIQYYNGEERAKGNILERFSAQQFPDLHSELNLSSLELGDSALYFCASSVRLAGEQYFGPGTRLTVT.

A note on this clone: The germline gene is not matched at one end of the junction; a read error may be the cause. This rearrangement joins TRBV10-3 to TRBJ2-3, with D hard to call. The CDR3 length is 12 residues. Germline values: CDR1 ENHRY, CDR2 SYGVKD. CDR3 nucleotide sequence: TGTGCCATCAGCCCGAGCATAGATACGCAGTATTTT. Amino acid sequence: CAISPSIDTQYF.

The V and J genes are TRBV5-1 and TRBJ2-7; 7 bases match TRBD1. V was pared by 5 bases and J by 0 bases, with 11 bases of the junction left unmatched. Germline assignment: CDR1 SGHRS and CDR2 YFSETQ. The CDR3 length is 16 residues. The CDR3 sequence is CASRKAPGQSSYEQYF. The CDR3 nucleotides read TGCGCCAGCAGGAAGGCCCCGGGACAGTCCTCCTACGAGCAGTACTTC.

The chain couples TRBV29-1 to TRBJ2-1; the D is unclear. Between the trimmed V and J ends, which lost 8 bases and 0 bases, there was a span of 11 bases. The length of the CDR3 is 13 residues. Germline V gene lookup returns CDR1 SQVTM and CDR2 ANQGSEA. The CDR3 DNA reads as TGCAGCTTCAGACAAACCTCCTACAATGAGCAGTTCTTC. Translated, it gives CSFRQTSYNEQFF.

The chain links TRBV4-3 to TRBJ2-7, with D perhaps matching TRBD1 (5 bases). Germline CDR1 is LGHNA and CDR2 is YSLEER. V gave up 0 bases and J gave up 1 base, with 10 bases separating them. The CDR3 has 15 residues. In DNA, the CDR3 is TGCGCCAGCAGCCAAGACGAGACAGTTTCCTACGAGCAGTACTTC. Its translation: CASSQDETVSYEQYF.